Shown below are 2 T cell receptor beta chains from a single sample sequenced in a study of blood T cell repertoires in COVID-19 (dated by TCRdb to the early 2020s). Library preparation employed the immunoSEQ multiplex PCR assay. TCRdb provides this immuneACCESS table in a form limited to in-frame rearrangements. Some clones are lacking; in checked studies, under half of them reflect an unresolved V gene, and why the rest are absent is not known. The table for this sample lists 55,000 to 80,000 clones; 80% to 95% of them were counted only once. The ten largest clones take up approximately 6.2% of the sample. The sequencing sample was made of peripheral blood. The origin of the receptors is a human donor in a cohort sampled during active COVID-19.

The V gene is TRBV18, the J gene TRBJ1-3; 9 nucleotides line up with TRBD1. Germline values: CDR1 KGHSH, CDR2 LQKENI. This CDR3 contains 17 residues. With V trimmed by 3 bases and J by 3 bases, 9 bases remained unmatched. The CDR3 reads CASSPVNRGQDGNTIYF. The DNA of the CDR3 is TGTGCCAGCTCACCGGTTAACAGGGGGCAGGATGGAAACACCATATATTTT.

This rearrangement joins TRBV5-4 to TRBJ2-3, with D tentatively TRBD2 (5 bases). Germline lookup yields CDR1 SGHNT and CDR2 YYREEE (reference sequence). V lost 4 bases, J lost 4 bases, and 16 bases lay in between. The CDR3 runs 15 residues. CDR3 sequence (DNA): TGTGCCAGCAGCGGAACTAGGCGTACTGCAGATACGCAGTATTTT. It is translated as CASSGTRRTADTQYF.